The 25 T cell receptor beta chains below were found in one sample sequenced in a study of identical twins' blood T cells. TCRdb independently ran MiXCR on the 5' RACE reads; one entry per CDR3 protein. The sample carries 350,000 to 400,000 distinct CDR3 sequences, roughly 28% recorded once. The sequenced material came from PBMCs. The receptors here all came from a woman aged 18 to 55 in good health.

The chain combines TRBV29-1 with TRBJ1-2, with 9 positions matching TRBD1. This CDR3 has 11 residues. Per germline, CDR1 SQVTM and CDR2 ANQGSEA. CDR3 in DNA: TGCGGAGGGACAGGGAACTATGGCTACACCTTC. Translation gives CGGTGNYGYTF.

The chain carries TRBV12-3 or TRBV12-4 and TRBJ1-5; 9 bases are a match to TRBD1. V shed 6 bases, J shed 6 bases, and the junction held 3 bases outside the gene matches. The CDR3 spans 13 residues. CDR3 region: CASSYRGLQPQHF. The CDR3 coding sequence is TGTGCCAGCAGCTACAGGGGGCTTCAGCCCCAGCATTTT.

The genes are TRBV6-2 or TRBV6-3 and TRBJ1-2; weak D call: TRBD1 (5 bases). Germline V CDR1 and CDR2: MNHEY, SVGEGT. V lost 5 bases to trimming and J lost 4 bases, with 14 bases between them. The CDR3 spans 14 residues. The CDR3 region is CASSPLDSTYGYTF. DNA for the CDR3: TGTGCCAGCAGTCCCCTCGACAGCACCTATGGCTACACCTTC.

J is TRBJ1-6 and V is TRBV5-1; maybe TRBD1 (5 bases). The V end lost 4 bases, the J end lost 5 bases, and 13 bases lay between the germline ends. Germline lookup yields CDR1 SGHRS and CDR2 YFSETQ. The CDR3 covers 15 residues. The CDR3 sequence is CASSIGTSDNSPLHF. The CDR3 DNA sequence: TGCGCCAGCAGCATCGGGACGTCCGATAATTCACCCCTCCACTTT.

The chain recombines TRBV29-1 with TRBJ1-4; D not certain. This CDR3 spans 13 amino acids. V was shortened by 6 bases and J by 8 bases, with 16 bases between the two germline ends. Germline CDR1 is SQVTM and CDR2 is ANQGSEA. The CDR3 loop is CSVQRVGGEKLFF. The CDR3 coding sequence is TGCAGCGTCCAAAGGGTAGGAGGCGAAAAACTGTTTTTT.

The CDR3 DNA follows: TGTGCCAGCAGCCCCGACCAGGGAAGCTATGGCTACACCTTC. Translating it yields CASSPDQGSYGYTF. J is TRBJ1-2 and V is TRBV11-3; D perhaps matches TRBD1 (5 bases). Trimming pared 5 bases from V and 4 bases from J, leaving 14 bases between. The CDR3 loop spans 14 amino acids. Germline lookup yields CDR1 SGHNT and CDR2 YENEEA.

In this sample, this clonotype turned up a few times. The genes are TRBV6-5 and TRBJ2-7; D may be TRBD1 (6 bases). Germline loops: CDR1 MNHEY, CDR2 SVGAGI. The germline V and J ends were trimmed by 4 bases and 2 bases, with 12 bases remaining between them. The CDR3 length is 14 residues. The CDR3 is CASSSRGSTYEQYF. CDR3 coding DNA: TGTGCCAGCAGTTCCAGGGGCAGCACCTACGAGCAGTACTTC.

The CDR3 DNA sequence: TGTGCCATCAGCCTTACGGGACAGGGGAACGAGCAGTACTTC. Translating gives CAISLTGQGNEQYF. The V gene is TRBV10-3, the J gene TRBJ2-7, with 10 bases lining up with TRBD1. The germline gives CDR1 ENHRY, CDR2 SYGVKD. This CDR3 is 14 amino acids long. The J segment lost 5 bases and the V segment lost 6 bases, leaving 7 bases of the junction unmatched.

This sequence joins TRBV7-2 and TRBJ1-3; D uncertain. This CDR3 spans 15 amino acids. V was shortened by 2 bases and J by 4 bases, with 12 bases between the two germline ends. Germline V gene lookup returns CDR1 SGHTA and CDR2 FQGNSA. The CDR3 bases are TGTGCCAGCAGCTTATTGGGCATGGTAGGAAACACCATATATTTT. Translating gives CASSLLGMVGNTIYF.

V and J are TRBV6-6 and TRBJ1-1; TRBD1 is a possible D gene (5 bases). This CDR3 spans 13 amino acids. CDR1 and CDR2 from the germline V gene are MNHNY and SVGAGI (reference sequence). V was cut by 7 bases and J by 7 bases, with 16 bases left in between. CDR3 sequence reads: CASNLSGGFEAFF. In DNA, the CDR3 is TGTGCCAGCAATTTATCGGGGGGATTTGAAGCTTTCTTT.

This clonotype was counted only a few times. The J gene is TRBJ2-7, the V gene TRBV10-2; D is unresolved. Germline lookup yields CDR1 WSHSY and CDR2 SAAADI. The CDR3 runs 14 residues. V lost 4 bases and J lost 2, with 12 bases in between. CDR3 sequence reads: CASSGNLPPYEQYF. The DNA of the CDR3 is TGCGCCAGCAGTGGCAACCTCCCTCCCTACGAGCAGTACTTC.

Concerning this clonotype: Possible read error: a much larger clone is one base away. CDR3 in DNA: TGTGCCAGCACCGGAGGCCACAACACTGAAGCTTTCTTT. Translated, it gives CASTGGHNTEAFF. This rearrangement joins TRBV6-5 to TRBJ1-1; no definite D call. The CDR3 runs to 13 residues. V was shortened by 7 bases and J by 2 bases, with 11 bases between the two germline ends. Germline V gene sequence: CDR1 MNHEY, CDR2 SVGAGI.

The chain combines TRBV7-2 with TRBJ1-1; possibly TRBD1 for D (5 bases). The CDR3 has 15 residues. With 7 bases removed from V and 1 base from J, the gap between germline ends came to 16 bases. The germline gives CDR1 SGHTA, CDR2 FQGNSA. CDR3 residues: CASTSDRTENTEAFF. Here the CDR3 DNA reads TGTGCCAGCACTTCAGACAGAACTGAGAACACTGAAGCTTTCTTT.

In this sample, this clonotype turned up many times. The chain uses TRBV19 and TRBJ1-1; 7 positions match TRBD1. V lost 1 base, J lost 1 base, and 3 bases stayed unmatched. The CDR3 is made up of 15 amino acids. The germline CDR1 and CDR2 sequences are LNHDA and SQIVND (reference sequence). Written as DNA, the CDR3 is TGTGCCAGTAGTATAGGGGCAGGGGGGAACACTGAAGCTTTCTTT. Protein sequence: CASSIGAGGNTEAFF. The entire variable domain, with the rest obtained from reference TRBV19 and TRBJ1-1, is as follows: DGGITQSPKYLFRKEGQNVTLSCEQNLNHDAMYWYRQDPGQGLRLIYYSQIVNDFQKGDIAEGYSVSREKKESFPLTVTSAQKNPTAFYLCASSIGAGGNTEAFFGQGTRLTVV.

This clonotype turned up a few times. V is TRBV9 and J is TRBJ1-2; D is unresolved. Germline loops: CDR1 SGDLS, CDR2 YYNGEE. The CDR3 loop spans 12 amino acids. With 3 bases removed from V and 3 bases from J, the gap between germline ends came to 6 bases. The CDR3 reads CASSGQDYGYTF. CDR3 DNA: TGTGCCAGCAGCGGACAAGACTATGGCTACACCTTC.

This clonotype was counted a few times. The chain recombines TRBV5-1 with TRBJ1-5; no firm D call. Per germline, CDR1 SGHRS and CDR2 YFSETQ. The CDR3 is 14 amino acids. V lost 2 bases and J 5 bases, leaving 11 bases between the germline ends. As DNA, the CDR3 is TGCGCCAGCAGCTTTCGAGGTCTGGATCAGCCCCAGCATTTT. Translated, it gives CASSFRGLDQPQHF.

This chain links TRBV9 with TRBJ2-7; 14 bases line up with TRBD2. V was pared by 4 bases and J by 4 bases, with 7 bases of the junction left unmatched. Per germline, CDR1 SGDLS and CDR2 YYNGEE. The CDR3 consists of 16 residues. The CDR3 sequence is CASSFGLAGGGYEQYF. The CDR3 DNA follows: TGTGCCAGCAGCTTTGGACTAGCGGGAGGTGGTTACGAGCAGTACTTC.

CDR3 sequence: CATRQGATEAFF. The CDR3, as DNA: TGTGCCACCAGACAGGGAGCCACTGAAGCTTTCTTT. The chain employs TRBV19 and TRBJ1-1; 7 bases line up with TRBD1. The length of the CDR3 is 12 residues. V shed 10 bases, J shed 4 bases, and the junction held 6 bases outside the gene matches. Germline V gene lookup returns CDR1 LNHDA and CDR2 SQIVND (reference sequence).

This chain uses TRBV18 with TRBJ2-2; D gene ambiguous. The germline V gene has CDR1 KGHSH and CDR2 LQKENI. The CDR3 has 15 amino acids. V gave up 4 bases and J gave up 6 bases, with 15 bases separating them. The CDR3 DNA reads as TGTGCCAGCTCACGACTTTTGGTCCAGGCCGGGGAGCTGTTTTTT. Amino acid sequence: CASSRLLVQAGELFF.

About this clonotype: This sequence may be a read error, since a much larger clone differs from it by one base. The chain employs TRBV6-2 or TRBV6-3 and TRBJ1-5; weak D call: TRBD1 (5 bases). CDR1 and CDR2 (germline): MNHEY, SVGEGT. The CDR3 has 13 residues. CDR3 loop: CASEDTGNRPQHF. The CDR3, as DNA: TGTGCCAGCGAGGACACCGGCAATCGGCCCCAGCATTTT.

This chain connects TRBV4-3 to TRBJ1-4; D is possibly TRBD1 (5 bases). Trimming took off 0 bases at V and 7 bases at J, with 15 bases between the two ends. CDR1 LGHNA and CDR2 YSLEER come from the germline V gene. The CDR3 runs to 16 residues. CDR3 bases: TGCGCCAGCAGCCAAGATAGAGGGGCGCGGGGTGAAAAACTGTTTTTT. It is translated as CASSQDRGARGEKLFF.

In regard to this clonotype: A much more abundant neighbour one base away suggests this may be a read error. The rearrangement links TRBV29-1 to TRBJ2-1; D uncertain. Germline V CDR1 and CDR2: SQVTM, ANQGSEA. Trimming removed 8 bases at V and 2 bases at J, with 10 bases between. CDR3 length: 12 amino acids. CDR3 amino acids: CSTAGPYNEQFF. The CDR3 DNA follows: TGCAGCACCGCAGGACCCTACAATGAGCAGTTCTTC.

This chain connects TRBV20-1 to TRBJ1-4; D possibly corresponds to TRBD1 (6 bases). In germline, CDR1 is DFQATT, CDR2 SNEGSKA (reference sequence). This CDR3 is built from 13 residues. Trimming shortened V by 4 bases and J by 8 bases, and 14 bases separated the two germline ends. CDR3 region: CSAIGGAQEKLFF. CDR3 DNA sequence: TGCAGTGCTATAGGGGGGGCGCAAGAAAAACTGTTTTTT.

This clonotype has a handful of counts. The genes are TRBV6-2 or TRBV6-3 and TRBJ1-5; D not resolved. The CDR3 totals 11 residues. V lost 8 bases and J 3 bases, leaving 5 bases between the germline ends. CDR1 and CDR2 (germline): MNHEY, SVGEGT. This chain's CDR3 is CASGYNQPQHF. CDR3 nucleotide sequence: TGTGCCAGCGGCTACAATCAGCCCCAGCATTTT.

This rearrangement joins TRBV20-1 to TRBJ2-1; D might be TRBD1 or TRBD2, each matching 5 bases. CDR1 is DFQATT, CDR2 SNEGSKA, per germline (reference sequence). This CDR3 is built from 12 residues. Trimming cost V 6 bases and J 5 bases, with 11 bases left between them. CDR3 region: CSARGQHNEQFF. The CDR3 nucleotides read TGCAGTGCACGGGGCCAGCACAATGAGCAGTTCTTC.